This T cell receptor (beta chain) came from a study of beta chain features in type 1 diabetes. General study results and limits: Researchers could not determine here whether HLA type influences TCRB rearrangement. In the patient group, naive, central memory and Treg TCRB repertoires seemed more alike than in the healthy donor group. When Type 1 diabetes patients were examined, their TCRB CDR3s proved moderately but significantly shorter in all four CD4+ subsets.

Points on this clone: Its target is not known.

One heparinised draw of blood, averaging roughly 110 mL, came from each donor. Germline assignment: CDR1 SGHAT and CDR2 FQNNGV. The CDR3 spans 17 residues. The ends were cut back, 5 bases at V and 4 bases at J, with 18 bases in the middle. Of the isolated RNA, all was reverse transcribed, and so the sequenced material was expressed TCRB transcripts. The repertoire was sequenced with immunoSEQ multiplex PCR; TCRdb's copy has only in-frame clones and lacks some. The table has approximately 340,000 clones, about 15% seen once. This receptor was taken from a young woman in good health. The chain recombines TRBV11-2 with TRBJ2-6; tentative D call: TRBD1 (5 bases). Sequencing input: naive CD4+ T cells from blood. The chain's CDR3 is CASSPQPQGSGANVLTF. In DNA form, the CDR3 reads TGTGCCAGCAGCCCGCAGCCCCAGGGTTCCGGGGCCAACGTCCTGACTTTC.